In this sample, the clone carrying this TCR beta chain turned up a few times. No antigen is known for it. Deletions cut 1 base from V and 6 bases from J, with 15 bases between. The CDR3 is 14 residues long. Germline V gene lookup returns CDR1 GTSNPN and CDR2 SVGIG (reference sequence). Sequenced by immunoSEQ multiplex PCR; TCRdb stores in-frame clones only, minus some. The sample holds 15,000 to 20,000 clones, about nine tenths seen once. This entry is derived from a study of lymphopenia after photon versus proton radiotherapy. Whole-study results and caveats: A bigger post-nadir fall in TCR diversity correlated inversely with survival time in deceased patients.

Sequenced here: peripheral blood, sampled from a patient treated with proton-based radiotherapy. The TCR comes from a man in his 70s with pancreatic cancer. The rearrangement links TRBV30 to TRBJ1-2, with D possibly being TRBD1 (6 bases). The CDR3 DNA reads as TGTGCCTGGAGTGGGGCCTTGGGGGGCCATGGCTACACCTTC. Residues: CAWSGALGGHGYTF.